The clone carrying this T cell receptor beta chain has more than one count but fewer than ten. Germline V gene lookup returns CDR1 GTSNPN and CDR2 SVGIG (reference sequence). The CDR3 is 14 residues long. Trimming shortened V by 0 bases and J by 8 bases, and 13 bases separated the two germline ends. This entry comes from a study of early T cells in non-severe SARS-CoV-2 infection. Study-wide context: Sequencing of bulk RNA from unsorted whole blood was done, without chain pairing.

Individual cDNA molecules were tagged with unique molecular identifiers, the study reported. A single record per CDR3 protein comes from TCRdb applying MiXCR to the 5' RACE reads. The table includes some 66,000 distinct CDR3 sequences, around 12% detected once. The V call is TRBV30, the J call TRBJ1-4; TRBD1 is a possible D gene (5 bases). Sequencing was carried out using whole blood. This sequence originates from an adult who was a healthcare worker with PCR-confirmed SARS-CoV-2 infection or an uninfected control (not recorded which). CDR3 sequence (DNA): TGTGCCTGGAGTGTAGGGGCAGGGAACGAAAAACTGTTTTTT. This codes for CAWSVGAGNEKLFF.